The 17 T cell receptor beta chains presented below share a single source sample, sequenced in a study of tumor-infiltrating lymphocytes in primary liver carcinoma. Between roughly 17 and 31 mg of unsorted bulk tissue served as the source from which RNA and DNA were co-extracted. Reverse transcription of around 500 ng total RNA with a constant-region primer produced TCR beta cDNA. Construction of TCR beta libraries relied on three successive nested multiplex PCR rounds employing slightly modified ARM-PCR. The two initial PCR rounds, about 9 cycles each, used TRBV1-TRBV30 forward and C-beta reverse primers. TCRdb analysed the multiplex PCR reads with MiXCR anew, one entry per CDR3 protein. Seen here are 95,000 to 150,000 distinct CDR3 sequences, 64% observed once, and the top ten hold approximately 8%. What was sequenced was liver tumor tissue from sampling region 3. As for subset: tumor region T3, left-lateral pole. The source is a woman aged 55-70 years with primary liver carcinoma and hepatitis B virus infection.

CDR3: CAWSVGGRGQGDYTF. CDR3 nucleotide sequence: TGTGCCTGGAGTGTTGGGGGTAGGGGACAGGGAGACTACACCTTC. J is TRBJ1-2 and V is TRBV30; 9 bases map to TRBD1. Germline-derived CDR1 and CDR2 are GTSNPN and SVGIG (reference sequence). The CDR3 extends over 15 amino acids. V lost 0 bases, J lost 10 bases, and 12 bases stayed unmatched.

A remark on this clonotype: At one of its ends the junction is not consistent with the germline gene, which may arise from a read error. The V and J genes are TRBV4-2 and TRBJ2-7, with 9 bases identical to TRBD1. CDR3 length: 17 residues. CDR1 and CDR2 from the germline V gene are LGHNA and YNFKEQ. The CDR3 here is CASRQDPVGQGGYEQYF. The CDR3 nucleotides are TGTGCCAGCAGGCAAGATCCCGTGGGACAGGGTGGCTACGAGCAGTACTTC.

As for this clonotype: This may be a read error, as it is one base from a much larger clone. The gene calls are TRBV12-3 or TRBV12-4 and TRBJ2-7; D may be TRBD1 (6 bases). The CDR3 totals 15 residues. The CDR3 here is CASSLSRGPSYGQYF. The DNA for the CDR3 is TGTGCCAGCAGTTTAAGCAGGGGTCCCTCCTACGGGCAGTACTTC.

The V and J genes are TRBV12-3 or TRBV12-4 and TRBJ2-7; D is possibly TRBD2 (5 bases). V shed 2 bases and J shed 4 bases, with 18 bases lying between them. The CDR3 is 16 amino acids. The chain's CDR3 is CASSLIGFLAGYEQYF. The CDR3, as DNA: TGTGCCAGCAGTTTAATCGGTTTCCTAGCCGGATACGAGCAGTACTTC.

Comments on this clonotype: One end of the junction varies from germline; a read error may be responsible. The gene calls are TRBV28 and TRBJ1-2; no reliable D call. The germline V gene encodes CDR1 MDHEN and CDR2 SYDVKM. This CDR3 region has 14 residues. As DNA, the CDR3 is TGTACCAGCAGTTTATACACACAAGGCTATGGCTACACCTTC. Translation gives CTSSLYTQGYGYTF.

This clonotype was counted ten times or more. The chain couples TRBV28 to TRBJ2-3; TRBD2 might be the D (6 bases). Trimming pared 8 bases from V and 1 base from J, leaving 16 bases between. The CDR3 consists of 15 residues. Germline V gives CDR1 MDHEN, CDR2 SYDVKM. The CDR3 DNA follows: TGTGCCAGCCAGGAGCGGCGGGGCGGCACAGATACGCAGTATTTT. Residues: CASQERRGGTDTQYF.

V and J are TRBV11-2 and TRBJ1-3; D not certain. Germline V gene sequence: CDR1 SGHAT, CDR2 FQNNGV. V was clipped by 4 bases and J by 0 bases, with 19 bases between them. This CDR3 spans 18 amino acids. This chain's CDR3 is CASSSHLPSDSSGNTIYF. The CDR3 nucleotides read TGTGCCAGCAGCTCGCACCTCCCGTCAGATAGCTCTGGAAACACCATATATTTT. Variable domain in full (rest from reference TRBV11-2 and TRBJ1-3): EAGVAQSPRYKIIEKRQSVAFWCNPISGHATLYWYQQILGQGPKLLIQFQNNGVVDDSQLPKDRFSAERLKGVDSTLKIQPAKLEDSAVYLCASSSHLPSDSSGNTIYFGEGSWLTVV.

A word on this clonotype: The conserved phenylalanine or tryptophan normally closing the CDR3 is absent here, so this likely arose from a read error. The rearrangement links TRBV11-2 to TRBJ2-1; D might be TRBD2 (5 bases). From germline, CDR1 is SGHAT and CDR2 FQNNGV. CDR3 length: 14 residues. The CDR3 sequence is CTSSPDSRYREQFL. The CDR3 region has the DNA TGCACCAGCAGTCCGGACTCGAGGTATAGGGAGCAGTTCTTA.

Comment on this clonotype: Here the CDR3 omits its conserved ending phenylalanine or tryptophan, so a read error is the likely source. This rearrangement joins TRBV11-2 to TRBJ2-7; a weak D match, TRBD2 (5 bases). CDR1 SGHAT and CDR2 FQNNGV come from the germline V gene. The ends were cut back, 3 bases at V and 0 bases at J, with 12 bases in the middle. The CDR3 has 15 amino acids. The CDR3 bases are TGTGCCAGCAGCTTTAATCGGGGAAACTCCTACGAGCAGTACCTT. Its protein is CASSFNRGNSYEQYL.

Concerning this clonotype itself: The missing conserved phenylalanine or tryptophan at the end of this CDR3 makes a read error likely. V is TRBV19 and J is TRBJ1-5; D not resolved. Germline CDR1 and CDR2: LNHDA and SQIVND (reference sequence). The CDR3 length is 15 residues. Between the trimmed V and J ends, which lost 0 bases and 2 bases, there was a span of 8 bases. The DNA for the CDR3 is TGTGCCAGTAGTATAGACAGCCGGGGCAATCAGCCCCAGCATTAT. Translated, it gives CASSIDSRGNQPQHY.

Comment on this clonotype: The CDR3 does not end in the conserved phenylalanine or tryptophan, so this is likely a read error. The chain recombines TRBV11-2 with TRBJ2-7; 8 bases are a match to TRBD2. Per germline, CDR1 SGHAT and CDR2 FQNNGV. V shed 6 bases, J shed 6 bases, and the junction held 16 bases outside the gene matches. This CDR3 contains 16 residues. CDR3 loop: CASSYISGLAVGEQYY. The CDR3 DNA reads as TGTGCCAGCAGTTATATATCAGGACTAGCTGTAGGCGAGCAGTACTAC.

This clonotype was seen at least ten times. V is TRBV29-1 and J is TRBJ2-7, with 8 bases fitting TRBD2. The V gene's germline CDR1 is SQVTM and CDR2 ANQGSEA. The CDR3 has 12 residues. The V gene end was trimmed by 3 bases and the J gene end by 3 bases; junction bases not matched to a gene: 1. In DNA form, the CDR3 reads TGCAGCGTTGACACTAGCGGCTACGAGCAGTACTTC. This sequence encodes CSVDTSGYEQYF.

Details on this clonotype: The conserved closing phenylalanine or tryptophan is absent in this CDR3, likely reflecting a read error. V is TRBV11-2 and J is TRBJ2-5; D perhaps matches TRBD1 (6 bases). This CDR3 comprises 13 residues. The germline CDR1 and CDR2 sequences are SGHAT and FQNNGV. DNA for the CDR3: TGTGACAGCAGCGCTCCAGGGGTAAAGACCCAGTACTCC. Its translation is CDSSAPGVKTQYS.

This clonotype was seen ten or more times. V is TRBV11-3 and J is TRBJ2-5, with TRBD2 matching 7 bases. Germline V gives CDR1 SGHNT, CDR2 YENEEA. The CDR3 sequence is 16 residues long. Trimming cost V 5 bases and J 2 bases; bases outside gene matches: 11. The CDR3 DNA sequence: TGTGCCAGCAGCCTCGCGCGACTAGCAAGTCAAGAGACCCAGTACTTC. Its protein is CASSLARLASQETQYF.

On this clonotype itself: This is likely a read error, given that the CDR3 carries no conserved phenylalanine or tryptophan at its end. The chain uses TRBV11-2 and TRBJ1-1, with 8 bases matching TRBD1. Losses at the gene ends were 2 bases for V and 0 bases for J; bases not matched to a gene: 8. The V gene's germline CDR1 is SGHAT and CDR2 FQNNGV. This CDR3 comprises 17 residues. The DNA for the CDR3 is TGTGCCAGCAGCTTATGTACAGGGGGGGATCTGAACACTGAAGCTTTCTCT. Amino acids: CASSLCTGGDLNTEAFS.

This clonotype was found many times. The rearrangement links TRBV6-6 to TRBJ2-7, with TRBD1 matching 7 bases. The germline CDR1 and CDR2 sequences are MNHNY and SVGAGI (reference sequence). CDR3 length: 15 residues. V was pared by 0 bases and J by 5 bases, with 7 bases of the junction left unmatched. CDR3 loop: CASSYSGTAFHEQYF. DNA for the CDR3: TGTGCCAGCAGTTACTCGGGGACAGCGTTCCACGAGCAGTACTTC.

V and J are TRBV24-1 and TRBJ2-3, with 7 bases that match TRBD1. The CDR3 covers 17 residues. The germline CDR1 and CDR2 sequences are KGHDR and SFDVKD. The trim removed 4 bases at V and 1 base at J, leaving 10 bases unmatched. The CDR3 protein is CATSDPRQGWGTDTQYF. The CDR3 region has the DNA TGTGCCACCAGTGACCCTCGACAGGGTTGGGGCACAGATACGCAGTATTTT.